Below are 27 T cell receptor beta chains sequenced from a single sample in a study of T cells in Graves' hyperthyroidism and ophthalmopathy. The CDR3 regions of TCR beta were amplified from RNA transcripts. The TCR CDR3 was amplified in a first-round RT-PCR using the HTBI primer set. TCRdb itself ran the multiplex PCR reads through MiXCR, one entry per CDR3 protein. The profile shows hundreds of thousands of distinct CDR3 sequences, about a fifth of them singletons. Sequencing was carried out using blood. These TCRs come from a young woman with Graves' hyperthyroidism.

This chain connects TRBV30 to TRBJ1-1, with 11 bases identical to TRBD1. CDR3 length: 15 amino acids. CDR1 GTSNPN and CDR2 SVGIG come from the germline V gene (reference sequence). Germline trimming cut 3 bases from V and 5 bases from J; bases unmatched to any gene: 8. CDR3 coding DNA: TGTGCCTGGAGACGGGGACAGGGGGGGAGGACTGAAGCTTTCTTT. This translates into CAWRRGQGGRTEAFF.

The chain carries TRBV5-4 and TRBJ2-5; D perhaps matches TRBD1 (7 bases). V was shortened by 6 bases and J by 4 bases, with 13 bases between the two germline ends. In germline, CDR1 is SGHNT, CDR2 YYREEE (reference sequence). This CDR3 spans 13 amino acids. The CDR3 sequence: CASKNRGGETQYF. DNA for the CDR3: TGTGCCAGCAAAAACAGGGGAGGAGAGACCCAGTACTTC.

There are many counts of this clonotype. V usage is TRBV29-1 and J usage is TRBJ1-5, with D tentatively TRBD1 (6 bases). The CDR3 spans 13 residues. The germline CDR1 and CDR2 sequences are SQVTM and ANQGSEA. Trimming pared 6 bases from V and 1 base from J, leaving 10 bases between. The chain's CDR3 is CSVGGGSNQPQHF. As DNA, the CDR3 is TGCAGCGTCGGAGGGGGAAGCAATCAGCCCCAGCATTTT.

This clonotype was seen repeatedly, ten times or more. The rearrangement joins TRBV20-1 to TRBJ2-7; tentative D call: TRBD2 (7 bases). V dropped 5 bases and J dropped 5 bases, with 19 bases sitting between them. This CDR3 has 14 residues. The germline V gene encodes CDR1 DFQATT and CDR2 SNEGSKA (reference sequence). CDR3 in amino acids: CSAGPRGANHEQYF. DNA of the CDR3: TGCAGTGCTGGGCCTCGGGGGGCTAACCACGAGCAGTACTTC.

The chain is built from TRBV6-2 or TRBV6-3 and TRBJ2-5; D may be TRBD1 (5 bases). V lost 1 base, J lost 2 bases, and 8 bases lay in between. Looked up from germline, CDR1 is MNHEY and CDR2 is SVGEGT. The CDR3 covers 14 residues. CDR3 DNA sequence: TGTGCCAGCAGTTACTTGACAGATCAAGAGACCCAGTACTTC. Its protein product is CASSYLTDQETQYF.

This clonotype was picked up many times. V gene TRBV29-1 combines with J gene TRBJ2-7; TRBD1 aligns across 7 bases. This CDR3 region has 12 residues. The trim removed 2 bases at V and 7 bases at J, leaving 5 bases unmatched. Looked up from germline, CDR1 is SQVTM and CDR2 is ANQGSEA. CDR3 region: CSVERQGGEQYF. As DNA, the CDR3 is TGCAGCGTTGAACGACAGGGTGGTGAGCAGTACTTC.

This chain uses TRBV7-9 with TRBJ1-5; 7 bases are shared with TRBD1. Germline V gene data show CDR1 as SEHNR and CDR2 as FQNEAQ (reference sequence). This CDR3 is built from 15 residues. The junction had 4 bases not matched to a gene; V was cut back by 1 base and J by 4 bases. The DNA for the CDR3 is TGTGCCAGCAGCTTAGGGTGGACAGGTAATCAGCCCCAGCATTTT. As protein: CASSLGWTGNQPQHF.

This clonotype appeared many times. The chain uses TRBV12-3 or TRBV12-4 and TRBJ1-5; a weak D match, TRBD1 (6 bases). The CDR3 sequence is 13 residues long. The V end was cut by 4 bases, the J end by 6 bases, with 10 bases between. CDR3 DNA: TGTGCCAGCAGTTCAACAGGGTCTCAGCCCCAGCATTTT. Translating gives CASSSTGSQPQHF.

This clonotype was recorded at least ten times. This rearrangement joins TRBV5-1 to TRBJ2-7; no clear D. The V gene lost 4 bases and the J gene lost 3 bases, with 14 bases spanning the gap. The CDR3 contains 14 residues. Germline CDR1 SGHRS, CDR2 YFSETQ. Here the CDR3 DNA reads TGCGCCAGCAGCCCACTGGGCCGGAGCTACGAGCAGTACTTC. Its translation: CASSPLGRSYEQYF.

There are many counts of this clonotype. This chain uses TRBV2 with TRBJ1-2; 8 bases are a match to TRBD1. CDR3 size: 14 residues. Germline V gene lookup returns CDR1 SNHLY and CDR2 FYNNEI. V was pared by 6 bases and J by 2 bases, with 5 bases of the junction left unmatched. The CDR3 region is CASSDGQGNYGYTF. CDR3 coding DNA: TGTGCCAGCAGCGACGGACAGGGAAACTATGGCTACACCTTC.

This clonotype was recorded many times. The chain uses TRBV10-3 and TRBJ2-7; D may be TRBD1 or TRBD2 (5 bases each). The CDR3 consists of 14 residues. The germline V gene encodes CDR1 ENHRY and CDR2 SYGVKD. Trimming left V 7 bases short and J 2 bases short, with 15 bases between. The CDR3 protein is CAIMSGRMAYEQYF. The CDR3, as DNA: TGTGCCATCATGTCGGGACGCATGGCCTACGAGCAGTACTTC.

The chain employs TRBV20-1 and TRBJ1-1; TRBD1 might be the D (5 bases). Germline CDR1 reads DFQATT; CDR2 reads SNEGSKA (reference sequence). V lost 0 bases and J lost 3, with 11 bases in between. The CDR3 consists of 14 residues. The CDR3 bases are TGCAGTGCTAGAGATGGGGACTGGGACACTGAAGCTTTCTTT. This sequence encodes CSARDGDWDTEAFF.

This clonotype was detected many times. CDR3 region: CAWSAPDFLSSYEQYF. CDR3 bases: TGTGCCTGGAGTGCGCCGGACTTCTTAAGCTCCTACGAGCAGTACTTC. V is TRBV30 and J is TRBJ2-7; TRBD2 might be the D (5 bases). The germline gives CDR1 GTSNPN, CDR2 SVGIG (reference sequence). The ends were cut back, 1 base at V and 0 bases at J, with 16 bases in the middle. This CDR3 spans 16 amino acids.

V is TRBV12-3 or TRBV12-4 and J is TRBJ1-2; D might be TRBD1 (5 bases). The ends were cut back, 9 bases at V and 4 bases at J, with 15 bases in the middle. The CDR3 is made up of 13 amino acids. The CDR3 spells CASRPQTAYGYTF. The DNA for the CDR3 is TGTGCCAGTAGGCCACAGACAGCCTATGGCTACACCTTC.

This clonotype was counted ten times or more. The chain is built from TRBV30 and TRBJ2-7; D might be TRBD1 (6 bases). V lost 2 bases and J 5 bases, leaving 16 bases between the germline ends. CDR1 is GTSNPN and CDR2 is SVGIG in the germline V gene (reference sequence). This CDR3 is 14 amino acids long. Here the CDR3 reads CAWSLTGIRNEQYF. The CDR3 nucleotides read TGTGCCTGGAGTTTAACAGGGATTAGGAACGAGCAGTACTTC. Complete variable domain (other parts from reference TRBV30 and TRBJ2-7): SQTIHQWPATLVQPVGSPLSLECTVEGTSNPNLYWYRQAAGRGLQLLFYSVGIGQISSEVPQNLSASRPQDRQFILSSKKLLLSDSGFYLCAWSLTGIRNEQYFGPGTRLTVT.

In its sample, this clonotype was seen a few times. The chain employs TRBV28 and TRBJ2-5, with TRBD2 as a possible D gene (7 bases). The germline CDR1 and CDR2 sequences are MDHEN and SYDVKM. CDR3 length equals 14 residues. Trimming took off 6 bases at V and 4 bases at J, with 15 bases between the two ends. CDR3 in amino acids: CASSRGGQGETQYF. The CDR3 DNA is TGTGCCAGCAGCCGCGGGGGCCAGGGAGAGACCCAGTACTTC.

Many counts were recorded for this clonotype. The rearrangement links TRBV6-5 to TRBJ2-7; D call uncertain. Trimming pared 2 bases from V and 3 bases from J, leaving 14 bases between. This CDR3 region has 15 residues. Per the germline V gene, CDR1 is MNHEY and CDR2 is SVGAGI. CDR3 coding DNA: TGTGCCAGCAGTTACAGGTATGAAGCCGGCTACGAGCAGTACTTC. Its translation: CASSYRYEAGYEQYF.

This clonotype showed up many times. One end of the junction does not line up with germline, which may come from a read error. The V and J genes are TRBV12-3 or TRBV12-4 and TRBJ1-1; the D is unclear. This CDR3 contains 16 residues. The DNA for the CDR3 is TGTGCCAGCAGCTCGCCCCCCCCCGGAGGTGACACTGAAGCTTCCTTT. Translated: CASSSPPPGGDTEASF.

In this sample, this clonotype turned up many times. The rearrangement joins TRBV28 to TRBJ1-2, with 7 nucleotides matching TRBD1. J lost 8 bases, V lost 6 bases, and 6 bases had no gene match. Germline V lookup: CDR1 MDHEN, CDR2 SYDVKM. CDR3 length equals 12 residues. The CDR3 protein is CASRWDRRGYTF. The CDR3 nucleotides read TGTGCCAGCAGGTGGGACAGAAGGGGCTACACCTTC.

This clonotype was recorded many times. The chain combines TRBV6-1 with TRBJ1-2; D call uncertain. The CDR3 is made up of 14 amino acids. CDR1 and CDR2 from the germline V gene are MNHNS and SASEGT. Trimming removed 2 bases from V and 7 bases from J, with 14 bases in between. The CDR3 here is CASSELEGYFGYTF. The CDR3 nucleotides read TGTGCCAGCAGTGAACTGGAGGGATACTTTGGCTACACCTTC.

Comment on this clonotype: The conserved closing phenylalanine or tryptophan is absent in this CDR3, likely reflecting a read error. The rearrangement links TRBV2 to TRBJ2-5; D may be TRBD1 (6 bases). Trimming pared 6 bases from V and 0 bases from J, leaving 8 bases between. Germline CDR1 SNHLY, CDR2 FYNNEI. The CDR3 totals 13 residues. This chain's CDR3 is CASSQGYQETQYS. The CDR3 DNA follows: TGTGCCAGCAGCCAGGGGTACCAAGAGACCCAGTACTCC.

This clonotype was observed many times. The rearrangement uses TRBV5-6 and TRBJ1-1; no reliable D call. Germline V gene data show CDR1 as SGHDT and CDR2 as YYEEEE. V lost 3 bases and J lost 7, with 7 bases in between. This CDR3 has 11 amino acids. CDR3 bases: TGTGCCAGCAGCTCGGTCCATGAAGCTTTCTTT. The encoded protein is CASSSVHEAFF.

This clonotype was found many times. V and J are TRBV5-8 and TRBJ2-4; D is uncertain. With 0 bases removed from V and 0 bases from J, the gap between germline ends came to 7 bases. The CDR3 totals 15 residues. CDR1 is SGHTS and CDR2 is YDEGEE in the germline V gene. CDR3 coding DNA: TGTGCCAGCAGCTTGGTAGGGATAGCCAAAAACATTCAGTACTTC. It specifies CASSLVGIAKNIQYF.

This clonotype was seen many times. In nucleotides, the CDR3 is TGTGCCAGCAGTGAAAGCATTGGGGAGCGGGAGCAGTACTTC. It is translated as CASSESIGEREQYF. V is TRBV25-1 and J is TRBJ2-7; D is perhaps TRBD2 (5 bases). Trimming pared 2 bases from V and 7 bases from J, leaving 15 bases between. This CDR3 comprises 14 residues. Per the germline V gene, CDR1 is MGHDK and CDR2 is SYGVNS.

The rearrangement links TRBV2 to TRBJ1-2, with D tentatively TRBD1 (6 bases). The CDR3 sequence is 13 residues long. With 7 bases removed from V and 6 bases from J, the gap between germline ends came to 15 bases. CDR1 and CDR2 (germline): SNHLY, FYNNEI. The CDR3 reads CASMGGYLHGYTF. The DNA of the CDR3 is TGTGCCAGCATGGGGGGCTACCTCCATGGCTACACCTTC.

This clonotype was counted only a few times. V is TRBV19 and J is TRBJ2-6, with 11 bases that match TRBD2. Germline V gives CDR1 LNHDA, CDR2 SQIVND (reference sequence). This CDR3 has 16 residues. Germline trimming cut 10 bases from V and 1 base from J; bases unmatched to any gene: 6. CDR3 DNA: TGTGCCACCAAAACTAGCGGGGGTTCTGGGGCCAACGTCCTGACTTTC. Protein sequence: CATKTSGGSGANVLTF.

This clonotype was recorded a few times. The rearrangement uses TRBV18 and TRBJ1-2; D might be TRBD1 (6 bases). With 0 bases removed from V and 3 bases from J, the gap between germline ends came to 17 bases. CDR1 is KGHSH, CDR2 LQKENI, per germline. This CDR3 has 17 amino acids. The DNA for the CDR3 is TGTGCCAGCTCACCACCCTCCAGGGGTATGATGGACTATGGCTACACCTTC. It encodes CASSPPSRGMMDYGYTF. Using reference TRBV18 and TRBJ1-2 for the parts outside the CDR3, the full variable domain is NAGVMQNPRHLVRRRGQEARLRCSPMKGHSHVYWYRQLPEEGLKFMVYLQKENIIDESGMPKERFSAEFPKEGPSILRIQQVVRGDSAAYFCASSPPSRGMMDYGYTFGSGTRLTVV.